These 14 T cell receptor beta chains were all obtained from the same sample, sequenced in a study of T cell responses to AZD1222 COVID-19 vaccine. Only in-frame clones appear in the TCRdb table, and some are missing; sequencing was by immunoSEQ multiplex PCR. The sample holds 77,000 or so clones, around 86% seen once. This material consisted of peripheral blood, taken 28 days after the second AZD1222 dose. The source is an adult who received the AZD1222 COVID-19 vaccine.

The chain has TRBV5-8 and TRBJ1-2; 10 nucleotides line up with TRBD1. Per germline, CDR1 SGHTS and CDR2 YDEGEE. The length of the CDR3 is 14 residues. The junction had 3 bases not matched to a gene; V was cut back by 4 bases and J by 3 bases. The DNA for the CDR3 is TGTGCCAGCAGCACCGGGACAGGGGACTATGGCTACACCTTC. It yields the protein CASSTGTGDYGYTF.

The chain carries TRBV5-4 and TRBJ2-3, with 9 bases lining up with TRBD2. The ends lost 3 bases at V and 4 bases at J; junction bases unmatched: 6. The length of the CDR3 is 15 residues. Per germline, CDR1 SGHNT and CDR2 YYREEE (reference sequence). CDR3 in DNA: TGTGCCAGCAGCTCTTTAGCGGGGGCCCCAGATACGCAGTATTTT. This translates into CASSSLAGAPDTQYF.

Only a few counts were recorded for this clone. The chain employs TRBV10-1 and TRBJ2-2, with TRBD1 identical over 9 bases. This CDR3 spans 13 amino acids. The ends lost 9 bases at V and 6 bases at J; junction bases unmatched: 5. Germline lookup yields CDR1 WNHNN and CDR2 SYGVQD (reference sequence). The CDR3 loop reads CASRDREAGELFF. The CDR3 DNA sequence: TGCGCCAGTCGGGACAGGGAGGCCGGGGAGCTGTTTTTT.

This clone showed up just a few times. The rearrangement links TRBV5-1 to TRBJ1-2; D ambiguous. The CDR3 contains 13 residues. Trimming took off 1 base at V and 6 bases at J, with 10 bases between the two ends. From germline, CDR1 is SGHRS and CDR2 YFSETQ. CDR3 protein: CASSLFNSDGYTF. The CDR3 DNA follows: TGCGCCAGCAGCTTGTTCAATTCGGATGGCTACACCTTC.

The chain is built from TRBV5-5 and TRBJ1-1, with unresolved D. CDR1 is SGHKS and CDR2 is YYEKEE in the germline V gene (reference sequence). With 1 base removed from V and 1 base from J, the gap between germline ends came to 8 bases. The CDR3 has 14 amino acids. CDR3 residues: CASSLTVSNTEAFF. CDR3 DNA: TGTGCCAGCAGCTTGACGGTTTCGAACACTGAAGCTTTCTTT.

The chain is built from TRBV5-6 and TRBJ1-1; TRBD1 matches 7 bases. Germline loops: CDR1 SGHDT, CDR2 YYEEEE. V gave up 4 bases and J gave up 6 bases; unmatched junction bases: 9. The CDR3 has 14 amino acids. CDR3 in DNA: TGTGCCAGCAGCGATACAGGGGTTTTCCCTGAAGCTTTCTTT. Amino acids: CASSDTGVFPEAFF. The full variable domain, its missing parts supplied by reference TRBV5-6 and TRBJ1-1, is DAGVTQSPTHLIKTRGQQVTLRCSPKSGHDTVSWYQQALGQGPQFIFQYYEEEERQRGNFPDRFSGHQFPNYSSELNVNALLLGDSALYLCASSDTGVFPEAFFGQGTRLTVV.

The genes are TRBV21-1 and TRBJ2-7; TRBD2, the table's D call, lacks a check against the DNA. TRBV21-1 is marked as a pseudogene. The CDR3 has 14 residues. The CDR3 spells CASPLGREYYEQYF. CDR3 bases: TGTGCCAGCCCGTTGGGACGGGAGTACTACGAGCAGTACTTC.

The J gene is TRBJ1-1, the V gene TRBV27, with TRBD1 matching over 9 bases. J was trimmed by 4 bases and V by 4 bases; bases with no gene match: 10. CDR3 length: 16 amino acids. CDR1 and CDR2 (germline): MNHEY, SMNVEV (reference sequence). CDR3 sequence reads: CASSSLGTGSITEAFF. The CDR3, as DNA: TGTGCCAGCAGTTCCCTCGGGACAGGGAGTATCACTGAAGCTTTCTTT.

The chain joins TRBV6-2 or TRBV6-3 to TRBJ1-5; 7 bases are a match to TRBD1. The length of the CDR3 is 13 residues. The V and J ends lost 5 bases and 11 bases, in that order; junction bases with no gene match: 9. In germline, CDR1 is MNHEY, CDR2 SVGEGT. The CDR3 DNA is TGTGCCAGCAGTATTGGACAGGTGGGCACCCAGCATTTT. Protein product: CASSIGQVGTQHF.

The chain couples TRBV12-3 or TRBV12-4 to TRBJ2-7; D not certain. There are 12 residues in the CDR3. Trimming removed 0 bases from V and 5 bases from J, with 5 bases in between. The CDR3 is CASSLALHEQYF. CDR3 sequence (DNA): TGTGCCAGCAGTTTAGCTCTCCACGAGCAGTACTTC.

In DNA form, the CDR3 reads TGTGCCAGTATTCGGACAGGGGCCGCGGCTTTCTTT. Its protein is CASIRTGAAAFF. The rearrangement joins TRBV19 to TRBJ1-1; TRBD1 matches 9 bases. Germline trimming cut 7 bases from V and 11 bases from J; bases unmatched to any gene: 8. The CDR3 has 12 residues. Germline V lookup: CDR1 LNHDA, CDR2 SQIVND (reference sequence).

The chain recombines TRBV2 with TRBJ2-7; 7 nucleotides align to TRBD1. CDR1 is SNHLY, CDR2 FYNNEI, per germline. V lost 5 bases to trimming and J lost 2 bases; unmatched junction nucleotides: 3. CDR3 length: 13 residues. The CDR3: CASSLGTAYEQYF. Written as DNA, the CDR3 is TGTGCCAGCAGTTTAGGGACAGCCTACGAGCAGTACTTC.

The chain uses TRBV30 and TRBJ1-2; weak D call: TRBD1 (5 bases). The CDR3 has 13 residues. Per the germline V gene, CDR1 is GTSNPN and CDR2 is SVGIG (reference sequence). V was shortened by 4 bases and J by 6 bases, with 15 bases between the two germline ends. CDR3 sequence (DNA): TGTGCCTGGACCAGAACGGGGGTCCATGGCTACACCTTC. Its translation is CAWTRTGVHGYTF.

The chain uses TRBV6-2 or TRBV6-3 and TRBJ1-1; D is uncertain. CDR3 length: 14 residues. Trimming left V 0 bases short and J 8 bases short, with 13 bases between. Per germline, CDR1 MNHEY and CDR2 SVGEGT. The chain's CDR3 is CASSYSERILEAFF. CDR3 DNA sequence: TGTGCCAGCAGTTACTCGGAAAGGATATTAGAAGCTTTCTTT.